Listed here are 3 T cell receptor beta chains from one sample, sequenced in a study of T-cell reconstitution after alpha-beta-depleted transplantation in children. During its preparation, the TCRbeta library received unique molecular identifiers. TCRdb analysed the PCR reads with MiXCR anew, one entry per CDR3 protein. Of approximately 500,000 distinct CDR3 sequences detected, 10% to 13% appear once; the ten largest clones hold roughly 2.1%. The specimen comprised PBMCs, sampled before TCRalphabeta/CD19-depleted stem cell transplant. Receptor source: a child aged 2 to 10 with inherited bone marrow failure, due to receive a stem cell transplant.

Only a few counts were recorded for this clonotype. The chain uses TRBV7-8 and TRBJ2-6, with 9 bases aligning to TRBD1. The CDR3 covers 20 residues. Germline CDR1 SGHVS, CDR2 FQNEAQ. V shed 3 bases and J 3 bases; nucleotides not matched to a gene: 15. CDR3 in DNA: TGTGCCAGCAGCTTGGCGGGACAGGGTAGCTTAAGAATTGGGGCCAACGTCCTGACTTTC. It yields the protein CASSLAGQGSLRIGANVLTF.

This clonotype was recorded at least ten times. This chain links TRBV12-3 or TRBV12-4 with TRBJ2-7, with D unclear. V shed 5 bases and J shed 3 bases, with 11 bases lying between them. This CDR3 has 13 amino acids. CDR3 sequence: CASSPSAHYEQYF. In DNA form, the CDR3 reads TGTGCCAGCAGTCCCTCGGCCCACTACGAGCAGTACTTC.

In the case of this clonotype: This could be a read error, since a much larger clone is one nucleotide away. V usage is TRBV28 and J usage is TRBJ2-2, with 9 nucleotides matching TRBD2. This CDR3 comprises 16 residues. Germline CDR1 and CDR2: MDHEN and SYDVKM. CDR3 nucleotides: TGTGCCAGCAGTTTATATGAGACTAGCGGTGACGGGGGGCTGTTTTTT. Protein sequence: CASSLYETSGDGGLFF.